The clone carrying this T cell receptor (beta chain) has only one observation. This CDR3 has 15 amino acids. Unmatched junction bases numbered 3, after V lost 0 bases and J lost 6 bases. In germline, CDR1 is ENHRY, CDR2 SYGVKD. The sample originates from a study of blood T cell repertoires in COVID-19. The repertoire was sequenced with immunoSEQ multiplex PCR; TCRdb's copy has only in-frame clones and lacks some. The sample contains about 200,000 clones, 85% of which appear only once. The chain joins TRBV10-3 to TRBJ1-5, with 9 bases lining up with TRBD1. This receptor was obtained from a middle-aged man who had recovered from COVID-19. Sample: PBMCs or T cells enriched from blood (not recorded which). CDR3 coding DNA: TGTGCCATCAGTGAGTCGGGACAGGGTACTCAGCCCCAGCATTTT. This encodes CAISESGQGTQPQHF.